This T cell receptor beta chain is from a study of T cell responses to AZD1222 COVID-19 vaccine (dated by TCRdb to the early 2020s). Looking at the study overall: Because spike-specific TCR depth and breadth did not differ between the two schedules, AZD1222 recipients who got a second dose at roughly 4 weeks were pooled with those who got a second dose at roughly 12 weeks. Trial participants were enrolled into age subgroups of 18-55, 56-69 and 70-plus years, which contained roughly 140, 27 and 60 TCR-sequenced participants, respectively. A total of about 240 trial participants underwent TCR sequencing, of whom some 210 received two doses of AZD1222 and roughly 25 received two doses of the MenACWY control vaccine.

The time point label, read with the paper, signifies: baseline before first vaccination. Vaccinee samples came from UK trials COV001 and COV002, including a single-blind randomized controlled phase 2/3 trial of AZD1222 (ChAdOx1 nCoV-19) in healthy adults. Trial participant PBMC samples were collected at day 0 and day 28 after the second dose for TCRbeta chain sequencing. In the case of this clone: Its antigen is still unknown. No base quality values were provided; no much bigger clone lies one nucleotide off.

What the study reported, not specific to this receptor: The 56-69-year group was small, and its depth increase did not reach significance, likely because of low power. The vaccine-associated CD4 TCRs covered the entire spike protein, and the dominant responses fell in regions 160-218 and 743-854. After two AZD1222 doses, spike-specific TCR breadth and depth were significantly higher than at day 0 and than in MenACWY recipients. No day 14 peak-response samples were available, so repertoires were characterized only after the peak T cell response. Most participants were white British and females outnumbered males, and the authors suggested that clonal diversity may have been underestimated. Reportedly, almost half of the unique spike-specific TCRs recognized epitopes lying outside the regions that are mutated in the B.1.351 and B.1.1.7 variants. Only 5 to 7 AZD1222 recipients were SARS-CoV-2 seropositive at baseline, limiting conclusions about previously exposed vaccinees.

Compared with germline, V lacks 2 bases and J lacks 5 bases; bases without a gene match: 11. As encoded in the germline V gene, CDR1 is SGHTS while CDR2 is YDEGEE. The CDR3 holds 16 amino acids from the cysteine to the phenylalanine. The CDR3 DNA has 48 bases and is translated from base 1. The CDR3 regions of human TCRbeta chains were analyzed by immunosequencing. Regarding the original processing steps: Repertoire TCRs were checked for matches against a reference library of SARS-CoV-2-specific TCRs that had been generated using the MIRA antigen-specificity platform. Breadth was defined as the fraction of unique TCRs that were SARS-CoV-2-associated, and depth was defined as the fraction of total T cells that were SARS-CoV-2-associated. Using the MIRA data, each spike-specific TCR was mapped to the spike region that the TCR reacts to and placed in a CD4 or CD8 class. Log10-transformed breadth and depth values were compared by one-way ANOVA with Sidak's multiple comparisons tests. The clones in this table, taken by TCRdb from immuneACCESS, are in-frame only. Not every clone is retained; where verified, under half of the shortfall comes from an unresolved V gene, and the cause of the rest is unknown. That table is the source of V, J and clone size, and D and trimming were worked out from the DNA. Here the sample has roughly 100,000 clones; 88% occur a single time. More than 9% of the sample lies in the top ten.

The chain links TRBV5-8 with TRBJ2-7; the central 9 bases match TRBD1. Sequencing used peripheral blood, obtained on day 0 of AZD1222 vaccination. This receptor was identified in an adult in good health. The CDR3 in this case is CASSFSSGTGYHEQYF. The DNA sequence is given as TGTGCCAGCAGCTTCAGTTCCGGGACAGGGTACCACGAGCAGTACTTC.